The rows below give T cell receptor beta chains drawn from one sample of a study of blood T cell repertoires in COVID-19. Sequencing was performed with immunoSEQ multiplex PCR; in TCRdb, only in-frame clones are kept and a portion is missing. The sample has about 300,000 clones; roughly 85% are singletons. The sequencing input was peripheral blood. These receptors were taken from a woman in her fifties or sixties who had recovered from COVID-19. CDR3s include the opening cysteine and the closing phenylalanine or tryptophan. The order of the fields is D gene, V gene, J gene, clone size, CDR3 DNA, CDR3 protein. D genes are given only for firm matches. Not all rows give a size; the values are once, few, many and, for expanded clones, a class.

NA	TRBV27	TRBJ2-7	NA	TGTGCGAGCGAGGGCAGTGGCAACGAGCAGTACTTC	CASEGSGNEQYF
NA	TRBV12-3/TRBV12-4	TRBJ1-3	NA	TGTGCCAGCAGTTTTAAAACCATATATTTT	CASSFKTIYF
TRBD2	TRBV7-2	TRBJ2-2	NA	TGTGCCAGCAGCCATCGGGCTAGCGGGACCGGGGAGCTGTTTTTT	CASSHRASGTGELFF
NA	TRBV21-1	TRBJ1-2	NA	TGTGCCAGCAGGTCAGGGGCAGGGGGAGACTATGGCTACACCTTC	CASRSGAGGDYGYTF
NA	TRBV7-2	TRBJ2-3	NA	TGTGCCAGCAGCCTCCGGGATACGCAGTATTTT	CASSLRDTQYF
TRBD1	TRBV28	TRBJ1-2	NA	TGTGCCAGCAGTCCAGGACAGGGTAACTATGGCTACACCTTC	CASSPGQGNYGYTF
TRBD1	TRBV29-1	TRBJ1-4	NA	TGCAGCGTTGGGACAGGGTCGTCCGAAAAACTGTTTTTT	CSVGTGSSEKLFF
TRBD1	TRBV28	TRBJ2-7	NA	TGTGCCAGCAGCACCTCTGGGGGACAGGGACCATACGAGCAGTACTTC	CASSTSGGQGPYEQYF
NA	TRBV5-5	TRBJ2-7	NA	TGTGCCAGCAGCTTACAGGGCGCCCGCGAGCAGTACTTC	CASSLQGAREQYF
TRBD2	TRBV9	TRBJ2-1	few	TGTGCCAGCAGCGTAAGTAGCGGGGGTGGCTCCTACAATGAGCAGTTCTTC	CASSVSSGGGSYNEQFF
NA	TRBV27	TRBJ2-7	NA	TGTGCCAGCAGTTTAGGGGCTTCCTACGAGCAGTACTTC	CASSLGASYEQYF
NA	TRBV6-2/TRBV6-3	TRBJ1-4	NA	TGTGCCAGCAGTTACGCCAGGATAACGGGGGCAACTAATGAAAAACTGTTTTTT	CASSYARITGATNEKLFF
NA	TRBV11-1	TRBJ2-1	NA	TGTGCCAGCAGCCTGTCGGGCTACAATGAGCAGTTCTTC	CASSLSGYNEQFF
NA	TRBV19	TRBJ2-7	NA	TGTGCCAGTAGTCCCGGGTGGCAGCTTATCTACGAGCAGTACTTC	CASSPGWQLIYEQYF
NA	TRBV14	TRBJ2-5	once	TGTGCCAGCAGACTGGTGAACGACAGGCGGAAGACCCAGTACTTC	CASRLVNDRRKTQYF
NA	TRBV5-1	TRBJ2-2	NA	TGCGCCAGCAAGCTTACCGGGGACACCGGGGAGCTGTTTTTT	CASKLTGDTGELFF
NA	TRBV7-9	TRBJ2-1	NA	TGTGCCAGCAGCTTAGACCCACTAAGCAATGAGCAGTTCTTC	CASSLDPLSNEQFF
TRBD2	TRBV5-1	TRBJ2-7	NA	TGCGCCAGCAGCGAACCGGGACTATCCCGACCGGGGGAGCAGTACTTC	CASSEPGLSRPGEQYF
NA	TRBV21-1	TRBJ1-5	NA	TGTGCCAGCAGCAAAGGGGGGGGGTATCAGCCCCAGCATTTT	CASSKGGGYQPQHF
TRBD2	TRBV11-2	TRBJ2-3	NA	TGTGCCAGCAGCTCTCCCCGAATAGCGGGGGGCCGCGATACGCAGTATTTT	CASSSPRIAGGRDTQYF
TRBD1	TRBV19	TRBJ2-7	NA	TGTGCCAGTAGTATTGGGACAGGGGAGACCTACGAGCAGTACTTC	CASSIGTGETYEQYF
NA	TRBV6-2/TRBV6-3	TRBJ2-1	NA	TGTGCCAGCAGCAGGGTGCGGAGGGTGGGGCACAATGAGCAGTTCTTC	CASSRVRRVGHNEQFF
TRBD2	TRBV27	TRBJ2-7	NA	TGTGCCAGCAGTTTTTCGTGGCGGGGGGGGGAGCAGTACTTC	CASSFSWRGGEQYF
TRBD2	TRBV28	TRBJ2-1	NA	TGTGCCAGCAGTCATACTAGCGGGGGGGCATATGAGCAGTTCTTC	CASSHTSGGAYEQFF
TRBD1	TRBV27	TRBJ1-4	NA	TGTGCCAGCAGTCCGAAACCTCAGGGGGCGCGGATCGGAAAACTGTTTTTT	CASSPKPQGARIGKLFF
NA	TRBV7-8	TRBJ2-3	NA	TGTGCCAGCGGCCTCGCGGCAGATACGCAGTATTTT	CASGLAADTQYF
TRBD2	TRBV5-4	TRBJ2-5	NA	TGTGCCAGCAGCCCGACTAGCGGGACTCAAGAGACCCAGTACTTC	CASSPTSGTQETQYF
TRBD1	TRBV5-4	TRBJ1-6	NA	TGTGCCAGCAGCGTGGGACAGGGGGCGTTATATAATTCACCCCTCCACTTT	CASSVGQGALYNSPLHF
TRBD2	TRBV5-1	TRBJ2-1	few	TGCGCCAGCAGCCCCGGGGGGGGCGGAAATGAGCAGTTCTTC	CASSPGGGGNEQFF
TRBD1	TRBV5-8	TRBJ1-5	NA	TGTGCCAGCAGCTTAGGGACAGGGGTTTGGCCCCAGCATTTT	CASSLGTGVWPQHF
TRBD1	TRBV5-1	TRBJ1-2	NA	TGCGCCAGCAGCACAGGGACAGGCTTTGCCTATGGCTACACCTTC	CASSTGTGFAYGYTF
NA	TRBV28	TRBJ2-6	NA	TGTGCCAGCAGGACTAGTGTGAGCTCTGGGGCCAACGTCCTGACTTTC	CASRTSVSSGANVLTF
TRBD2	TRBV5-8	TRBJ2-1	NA	TGTGCCAGCAGCCTGGAGGGGACCAGCGGGAGGAAGAATGAGCAGTTCTTC	CASSLEGTSGRKNEQFF
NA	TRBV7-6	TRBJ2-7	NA	TGTGCCAGCAGCTTAGAAGGAGGGAGTGACTACGAGCAGTACTTC	CASSLEGGSDYEQYF
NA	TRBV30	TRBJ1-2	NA	TGTGCCTGGAGAGCGACGGCTAACTATGGCTACACCTTC	CAWRATANYGYTF
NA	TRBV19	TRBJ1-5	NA	TGTGCCAGTACTCCATCACCCAGGGCCAATCAGCCCCAGCATTTT	CASTPSPRANQPQHF